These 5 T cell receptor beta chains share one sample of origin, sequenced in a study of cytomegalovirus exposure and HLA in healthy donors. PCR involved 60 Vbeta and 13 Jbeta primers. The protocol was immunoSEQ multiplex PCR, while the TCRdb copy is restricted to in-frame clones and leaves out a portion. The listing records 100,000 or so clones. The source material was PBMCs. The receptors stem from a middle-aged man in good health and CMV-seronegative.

The CDR3 DNA sequence: TGCAGCGTTTATCAGGAGGATGACATTCAGTACTTC. Protein sequence: CSVYQEDDIQYF. This sequence joins TRBV29-1 and TRBJ2-4; a weak D match, TRBD2 (5 bases). From germline, CDR1 is SQVTM and CDR2 ANQGSEA. Trimming took 5 bases from V and 8 from J, leaving 13 bases between them. The CDR3 extends over 12 amino acids.

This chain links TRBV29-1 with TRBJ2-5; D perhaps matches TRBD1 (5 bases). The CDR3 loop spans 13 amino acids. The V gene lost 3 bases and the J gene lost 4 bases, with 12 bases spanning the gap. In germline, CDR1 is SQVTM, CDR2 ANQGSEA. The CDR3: CSVEQGWGETQYF. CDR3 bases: TGCAGCGTTGAGCAGGGTTGGGGAGAGACCCAGTACTTC.

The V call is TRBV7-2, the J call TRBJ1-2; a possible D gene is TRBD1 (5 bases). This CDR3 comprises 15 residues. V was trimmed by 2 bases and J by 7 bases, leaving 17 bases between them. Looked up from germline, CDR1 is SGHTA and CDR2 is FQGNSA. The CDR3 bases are TGTGCCAGCAGCTTAACCGTCGGCAGGGCGAGTGGCTACACCTTC. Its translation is CASSLTVGRASGYTF.

The CDR3 is CASSFYSGGYTDTQYF. The CDR3 nucleotides read TGTGCCAGCAGCTTCTATAGCGGGGGCTACACAGATACGCAGTATTTT. The V call is TRBV9, the J call TRBJ2-3, with 9 bases fitting TRBD2. There are 16 residues in the CDR3. V lost 4 bases to trimming and J lost 2 bases; unmatched junction nucleotides: 8. Germline lookup yields CDR1 SGDLS and CDR2 YYNGEE.

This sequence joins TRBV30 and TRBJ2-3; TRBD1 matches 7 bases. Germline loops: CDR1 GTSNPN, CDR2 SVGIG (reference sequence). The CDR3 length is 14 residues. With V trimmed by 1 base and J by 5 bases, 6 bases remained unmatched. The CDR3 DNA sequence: TGTGCCTGGAGTGGGACAGGCCTTTTAGATACGCAGTATTTT. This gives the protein CAWSGTGLLDTQYF.